This T cell receptor beta chain stems from a study of neurological immune-mediated disorders (dated by TCRdb to about 2019). Background on the whole study: Peripheral blood TCR-beta repertoires from patients with HTLV-I-associated myelopathy (HAM/TSP), patients with multiple sclerosis, and healthy controls were compared in the study using UMI-based sequencing. Longitudinal samples, technical triplicates and paired sorted CD4+ and CD8+ T-cell subsets, alongside PBMC samples, were included among the 90 to 130 TCR-beta libraries. Longitudinal HAM/TSP donors and healthy donors each had 3 time-points at intervals of about 3-40 months. Of the 68 subjects in the cohort, around 14 were HAM/TSP patients, around 35 were multiple sclerosis patients, and some 20 were healthy controls.

The paper as a whole reports these results and caveats: TCR clonal expansion was greatest in HAM/TSP patients and smallest in MS patients, who ranked below even healthy controls. Expanded clones from different subjects shared no identical CDR3 amino acid sequences, which suggests that TCR-beta repertoires were private in all groups.

CDR1 is given as LNHNV and CDR2 as YYDKDF, both from the germline V gene (reference sequence). The CDR3 spans 14 residues, from the cysteine through the phenylalanine. Only the CDR3 DNA is retained, 42 bases long and in frame from the first base. V trim: 9 bases; J trim: 3 bases; unmatched bases: 11. The meaning of the sample's time point label: longitudinal time-point 2. The healthy controls were volunteers from blood banks in Maryland, USA. Libraries from unsorted PBMCs were made from 2 million PBMCs kept in RNAlater at -80 degrees C until RNA extraction. Peripheral blood underwent Ficoll-Hypaque density gradient centrifugation to isolate PBMCs, which were then cryopreserved in liquid nitrogen. cDNA was synthesized by template-switch 5'RACE using a primer with a 10-nucleotide random unique molecular identifier that tagged each TCR transcript. Every sequencing run yielded over 190 million TCR-beta sequences covering 15-18 subjects. The RNeasy kit was used for extraction of total RNA. TCR-beta VDJ regions were amplified with primers for the TCR constant region and the 5'RACE anchor, using the KAPA Real-time Library Amplification kit. A first PCR added sample indexes and Illumina adaptors, after which a second PCR increased the library yield. After Ampure bead purification, the roughly 650 bp TCR product was size-selected on a 2% E-gel SizeSelection system. Before pooling, libraries had their quality checked on a Bioanalyzer, their concentration measured with Qubit, and their quantity determined with the Kapa Library Quantification kit. An Illumina HiSeq 2500 was used to sequence the libraries paired-end at 2 x 150 bp. To increase sequence diversity, roughly 24-30% phiX was spiked into each library pool. In the paper's pipeline: The UMI-based MiGEC pipeline processed quality-filtered reads and removed over 75% of raw TCR sequences during error correction. IMGT germline references were used for alignment of VDJ genes, and clonotypes were defined by a unique CDR3 amino acid sequence together with V-J genes. Clonal expansion, Shannon diversity and CDR3 relatedness were evaluated with VDJtools (CalcPairwiseDistances, ClusterSamples), while phylogenetic trees were built in CLCbio workbench. Clones with at least 8 unique UMIs were defined as expanded, with this threshold being based on coefficient-of-variation modelling across technical triplicates. The public reads were run again by TCRdb, first through fastp at Q25 and then through MiXCR, and only productive beta chains were kept. Entries are consolidated by CDR3 protein sequence, retaining the most common genes and DNA. These V and J calls are TCRdb output, not the study's own analysis. Across this sample there are fewer than 35,000 distinct CDR3 sequences, with 13% seen only once. Of the sample, around 2.5% falls within the top ten clones.

With respect to this clonotype: What antigen it recognizes has not been identified. One base away there is no much larger clone; base qualities are not given.

This sequence uses TRBV15 and TRBJ2-7; the central 7 bases match TRBD2. This TCR derives from a woman in her thirties or forties in good health. Material for sequencing was PBMCs. The CDR3 reads as follows: CATGRGSVFYEQYF. The DNA reads as follows: TGTGCCACGGGGAGGGGCAGCGTGTTCTACGAGCAGTACTTC.